The clone carrying this T cell receptor (beta chain) showed up just a few times. Germline CDR1 DFQATT, CDR2 SNEGSKA (reference sequence). CDR3 length equals 15 residues. The V end lost 1 base, the J end lost 1 base, and 12 bases lay between the germline ends. Then a second PCR, running roughly 7 to 11 cycles, was carried out with a sample-barcoded 5' primer and a J-beta primer mix. Via MiXCR, TCRdb re-called the 5' RACE reads, giving one row per CDR3 protein. The sample lists 580,000 or so distinct CDR3 sequences, around 48% occurring once. The entry originates in a study of blood T cells in healthy people across ages.

Specimen: blood. The receptor was derived from a man older than 75 in good health. The rearrangement joins TRBV20-1 to TRBJ2-3; D gene uncertain. This chain's CDR3 is CSARGVEARTDTQYF. In DNA, the CDR3 is TGCAGTGCTAGAGGGGTAGAGGCTCGCACAGATACGCAGTATTTT.